A single sample is the source of the 32 T cell receptor beta chains below, sequenced in a study of blood T cell repertoires in COVID-19. Here immunoSEQ multiplex PCR was the method, and the copy in TCRdb shows in-frame clones only, minus some. The sample yields about 48,000 clones, approximately 83% seen once. The sequencing sample was made of peripheral blood. The source is a human donor in a cohort sampled during active COVID-19. The donor label of this sample is uncertain.

This chain links TRBV9 with TRBJ2-3; 7 nucleotides line up with TRBD2. The CDR3 runs to 17 residues. Germline CDR1 reads SGDLS; CDR2 reads YYNGEE. V lost 3 bases and J lost 5; bases outside the gene matches: 15. CDR3 coding DNA: TGTGCCAGCAGCGCGGCCACCTTAGGATGGGGGGGAGATACGCAGTATTTT. It specifies CASSAATLGWGGDTQYF. Drawing the rest from reference TRBV9 and TRBJ2-3, the complete variable domain is DSGVTQTPKHLITATGQRVTLRCSPRSGDLSVYWYQQSLDQGLQFLIQYYNGEERAKGNILERFSAQQFPDLHSELNLSSLELGDSALYFCASSAATLGWGGDTQYFGPGTRLTVL.

The chain is built from TRBV5-1 and TRBJ2-7; 7 bases align to TRBD1. The CDR3 extends over 14 amino acids. The V segment lost 1 base and the J segment 3 bases; nucleotides outside the gene matches: 4. Germline V gives CDR1 SGHRS, CDR2 YFSETQ. The chain's CDR3 is CASSLPTGNYEQYF. CDR3 nucleotide sequence: TGCGCCAGCAGCTTGCCGACAGGGAACTACGAGCAGTACTTC.

CDR3 region: CASSEVKETQYF. In DNA form, the CDR3 reads TGTGCCAGCAGTGAGGTGAAAGAGACCCAGTACTTC. The chain uses TRBV12-3 or TRBV12-4 and TRBJ2-5; D unresolved. The CDR3 extends over 12 amino acids. Trimming removed 5 bases at V and 3 bases at J, with 7 bases between.

In the case of this clone: The same CDR3 also results from other DNA sequences found in this sample. The chain recombines TRBV12-3 or TRBV12-4 with TRBJ1-6; 7 bases align to TRBD1. Losses at the gene ends were 7 bases for V and 7 bases for J; bases not matched to a gene: 4. The CDR3 covers 13 residues. For the CDR3, the DNA is TGTGCCAGCAACAAACAGGGGAATTCACCCCTCCACTTT. It translates to CASNKQGNSPLHF.

This clone showed up just a few times. The chain recombines TRBV18 with TRBJ2-7; no clear D. The CDR3 contains 15 residues. V gave up 10 bases and J gave up 5 bases, with 24 bases separating them. CDR1 and CDR2 (germline): KGHSH, LQKENI. CDR3 loop: CATSAEFRSANEQYF. DNA for the CDR3: TGTGCCACCTCGGCCGAATTTAGAAGCGCAAACGAGCAGTACTTC.

The chain combines TRBV2 with TRBJ2-3; no firm D call. CDR1 is SNHLY, CDR2 FYNNEI, per germline. The CDR3 has 13 amino acids. Trimming pared 3 bases from V and 8 bases from J, leaving 12 bases between. CDR3 amino acids: CASSEAGSSTQYF. Here the CDR3 DNA reads TGTGCCAGCAGTGAGGCAGGAAGTAGTACGCAGTATTTT.

This chain joins TRBV2 and TRBJ1-1; D is uncertain. V lost 6 bases, J lost 1 base, and 12 bases lay in between. The CDR3 is made up of 14 amino acids. Per germline, CDR1 SNHLY and CDR2 FYNNEI. CDR3 residues: CASSVLSPNTEAFF. CDR3 DNA sequence: TGTGCCAGCAGCGTATTAAGCCCGAACACTGAAGCTTTCTTT.

CDR3: CATEGGADGYTF. Here the CDR3 DNA reads TGTGCCACAGAGGGGGGGGCCGATGGCTACACCTTC. The V gene is TRBV3-1 (or the pseudogene TRBV3-2), the J gene TRBJ1-2, with D possibly being TRBD1 (6 bases). Germline V lookup: CDR1 LGHDT, CDR2 YNNKEL (reference sequence). The V end was cut by 10 bases, the J end by 6 bases, with 15 bases between. This CDR3 has 12 residues.

The chain combines TRBV3-1 (or the pseudogene TRBV3-2) with TRBJ1-2; weak D call: TRBD1 (5 bases). This CDR3 has 15 amino acids. With 4 bases removed from V and 8 bases from J, the gap between germline ends came to 20 bases. Germline V lookup: CDR1 LGHDT, CDR2 YNNKEL (reference sequence). This CDR3 reads CASSRPLIRGKGYTF. The CDR3 region has the DNA TGTGCCAGCAGCCGACCACTTATCCGGGGGAAAGGCTACACCTTC.

The chain combines TRBV10-2 with TRBJ1-1; D unresolved. Germline V CDR1 and CDR2: WSHSY, SAAADI. Trimming pared 7 bases from V and 0 bases from J, leaving 9 bases between. The CDR3 runs 13 residues. CDR3 sequence (DNA): TGCGCCAGCAACGTCGGTATGAACACTGAAGCTTTCTTT. Its protein is CASNVGMNTEAFF.

The V call is TRBV5-1, the J call TRBJ2-5; 7 nucleotides agree with TRBD1. V dropped 3 bases and J dropped 5; count of bases not matched to a gene: 7. The CDR3 runs 14 residues. Germline loops: CDR1 SGHRS, CDR2 YFSETQ. The CDR3 DNA is TGCGCCAGCAGCTCCACCGGGACAGTCGAGACCCAGTACTTC. Translating gives CASSSTGTVETQYF.

V is TRBV5-5 and J is TRBJ2-6; perhaps TRBD1 as D (5 bases). V was shortened by 0 bases and J by 1 base, with 14 bases between the two germline ends. Germline lookup yields CDR1 SGHKS and CDR2 YYEKEE (reference sequence). The CDR3 loop spans 18 amino acids. CDR3 coding DNA: TGTGCCAGCAGCTTGGTTCCAGGGATGGATTCTGGGGCCAACGTCCTGACTTTC. Residues: CASSLVPGMDSGANVLTF.

This chain links TRBV14 with TRBJ2-7, with a weak D call TRBD1 (6 bases). The germline gives CDR1 SGHDN, CDR2 FVKESK. V was clipped by 6 bases and J by 2 bases, with 14 bases between them. The CDR3 extends over 14 amino acids. CDR3 sequence (DNA): TGTGCCAGCAGTTGGCAGGGGCTGCCCTACGAGCAGTACTTC. As protein: CASSWQGLPYEQYF. The full variable domain, rest sourced from reference TRBV14 and TRBJ2-7, is EAGVTQFPSHSVIEKGQTVTLRCDPISGHDNLYWYRRVMGKEIKFLLHFVKESKQDESGMPNNRFLAERTGGTYSTLKVQPAELEDSGVYFCASSWQGLPYEQYFGPGTRLTVT.

The rearrangement uses TRBV18 and TRBJ2-5; D is perhaps TRBD2 (6 bases). V shed 3 bases and J shed 5 bases, with 10 bases lying between them. This CDR3 is 13 amino acids long. Germline V gene sequence: CDR1 KGHSH, CDR2 LQKENI. CDR3 region: CASSPGLGETQYF. The CDR3 DNA reads as TGTGCCAGCTCACCGGGACTGGGGGAGACCCAGTACTTC.

This chain uses TRBV27 with TRBJ1-5; possibly TRBD1 for D (5 bases). The CDR3 is 14 residues long. The V and J ends lost 4 bases and 6 bases respectively, with 13 bases between them. Looked up from germline, CDR1 is MNHEY and CDR2 is SMNVEV (reference sequence). The CDR3 DNA follows: TGTGCCAGCAGTTATGGGGGGGTAGGTCAGCCCCAGCATTTT. Translation: CASSYGGVGQPQHF.

The chain combines TRBV5-6 with TRBJ2-7; possible D gene TRBD2, 5 bases. There are 14 residues in the CDR3. Trimming removed 4 bases at V and 8 bases at J, with 19 bases between. Germline V lookup: CDR1 SGHDT, CDR2 YYEEEE. The CDR3 here is CASSLNRGKTQQYF. DNA for the CDR3: TGTGCCAGCAGCCTAAACCGGGGTAAAACCCAGCAGTACTTC.

CDR3 sequence: CAWSLEIAKTEQYF. The CDR3 coding sequence is TGTGCCTGGAGTTTGGAGATCGCAAAGACCGAGCAGTACTTC. The gene calls are TRBV30 and TRBJ2-7; D remains unclear. The CDR3 covers 14 residues. Germline V gives CDR1 GTSNPN, CDR2 SVGIG (reference sequence). V was clipped by 2 bases and J by 6 bases, with 17 bases between them.

The V and J genes are TRBV28 and TRBJ2-2; 9 bases align to TRBD1. The junction had 10 bases not matched to a gene; V was cut back by 6 bases and J by 8 bases. This CDR3 has 15 amino acids. CDR1 is MDHEN, CDR2 SYDVKM, per germline. The CDR3 protein is CASSHRDREGGELFF. The CDR3 DNA reads as TGTGCCAGCAGCCACCGGGACAGGGAAGGTGGGGAGCTGTTTTTT.

This chain's CDR3 is CASSAVAGRWSDTQYF. CDR3 DNA sequence: TGTGCCAGCAGTGCGGTAGCGGGCCGATGGTCCGATACGCAGTATTTT. J is TRBJ2-3 and V is TRBV9; 7 bases are a match to TRBD2. CDR1 SGDLS and CDR2 YYNGEE come from the germline V gene. The CDR3 has 16 amino acids. J was trimmed by 6 bases and V by 5 bases; bases with no gene match: 15.

The rearrangement joins TRBV20-1 to TRBJ1-2, with TRBD1 identical over 8 bases. After removal of 4 bases from V and 7 bases from J, the junction contained 2 bases not matched to a gene. CDR1 is DFQATT and CDR2 is SNEGSKA in the germline V gene (reference sequence). The CDR3 has 11 amino acids. The CDR3 protein is CSAKTGAGYTF. The CDR3, as DNA: TGCAGTGCTAAGACAGGGGCTGGCTACACCTTC.

The J gene is TRBJ2-2, the V gene TRBV11-3; 9 positions match TRBD1. Germline loops: CDR1 SGHNT, CDR2 YENEEA. This CDR3 is built from 15 residues. The V and J ends lost 6 bases and 5 bases, in that order; junction bases with no gene match: 7. CDR3 sequence (DNA): TGTGCCAGCAGTCAAGGGGACAGGGAGACCGGGGAGCTGTTTTTT. This encodes CASSQGDRETGELFF. The full variable domain, in which reference TRBV11-3 and TRBJ2-2 provide the parts outside the CDR3, is EAGVVQSPRYKIIEKKQPVAFWCNPISGHNTLYWYLQNLGQGPELLIRYENEEAVDDSQLPKDRFSAERLKGVDSTLKIQPAELGDSAVYLCASSQGDRETGELFFGEGSRLTVL.

The chain carries TRBV19 and TRBJ1-3; 7 bases line up with TRBD1. Germline loops: CDR1 LNHDA, CDR2 SQIVND (reference sequence). J was trimmed by 2 bases and V by 6 bases; bases with no gene match: 16. The CDR3 spans 18 residues. CDR3 nucleotides: TGTGCCAGTAGGGACATCTTACAGGGGTTGAGCGCTGGAAACACCATATATTTT. Its translation: CASRDILQGLSAGNTIYF.

This chain connects TRBV5-1 to TRBJ1-1; a weak D match, TRBD1 (5 bases). The germline V and J ends were trimmed by 0 bases and 1 base, with 13 bases remaining between them. The V gene's germline CDR1 is SGHRS and CDR2 YFSETQ. This CDR3 spans 16 amino acids. The CDR3: CASSLGPGNPNTEAFF. The CDR3 DNA sequence: TGCGCCAGCAGCTTGGGACCAGGGAACCCGAACACTGAAGCTTTCTTT.

This clone was detected only a few times. This sequence joins TRBV9 and TRBJ1-3; TRBD1 matches 9 bases. Trimming at V came to 0 bases and at J to 0 bases, leaving 4 bases not matched to a gene. From germline, CDR1 is SGDLS and CDR2 YYNGEE. The CDR3 runs to 17 residues. DNA of the CDR3: TGTGCCAGCAGCGTAGAAACAGGGGGCTACTCTGGAAACACCATATATTTT. This encodes CASSVETGGYSGNTIYF. The entire variable domain, with the rest obtained from reference TRBV9 and TRBJ1-3, is as follows: DSGVTQTPKHLITATGQRVTLRCSPRSGDLSVYWYQQSLDQGLQFLIQYYNGEERAKGNILERFSAQQFPDLHSELNLSSLELGDSALYFCASSVETGGYSGNTIYFGEGSWLTVV.

The V call is TRBV3-1 (or the pseudogene TRBV3-2), the J call TRBJ2-7; TRBD1 matches at 8 bases. Trimming took 4 bases from V and 7 from J; bases not matched to a gene: 3. CDR1 is LGHDT and CDR2 is YNNKEL in the germline V gene (reference sequence). This CDR3 comprises 12 residues. CDR3 in DNA: TGTGCCAGCAGCCGACAGGGGTCGGAGCAGTACTTC. The encoded protein is CASSRQGSEQYF.

This sequence joins TRBV18 and TRBJ1-1; weak D call: TRBD1 (6 bases). The V and J ends lost 2 bases and 1 base respectively, with 8 bases between them. CDR3 length: 14 amino acids. Germline values: CDR1 KGHSH, CDR2 LQKENI. CDR3 sequence reads: CASSPATGNTEAFF. Written as DNA, the CDR3 is TGTGCCAGCTCACCAGCGACAGGGAACACTGAAGCTTTCTTT. The full variable domain, rest sourced from reference TRBV18 and TRBJ1-1, is NAGVMQNPRHLVRRRGQEARLRCSPMKGHSHVYWYRQLPEEGLKFMVYLQKENIIDESGMPKERFSAEFPKEGPSILRIQQVVRGDSAAYFCASSPATGNTEAFFGQGTRLTVV.

V usage is TRBV19 and J usage is TRBJ1-5, with 7 bases identical to TRBD1. The trim removed 4 bases at V and 4 bases at J, leaving 1 base unmatched. This CDR3 is built from 13 residues. CDR1 is LNHDA, CDR2 SQIVND, per germline (reference sequence). The CDR3 spells CASSTGGNQPQHF. CDR3 nucleotides: TGTGCCAGTAGTACAGGGGGTAATCAGCCCCAGCATTTT.

The V gene is TRBV7-2, the J gene TRBJ2-3; 10 bases agree with TRBD2. The V segment lost 5 bases and the J segment 1 base; nucleotides outside the gene matches: 3. Per germline, CDR1 SGHTA and CDR2 FQGNSA. The length of the CDR3 is 15 residues. CDR3 loop: CASSQRGGGTDTQYF. In DNA form, the CDR3 reads TGTGCCAGCAGCCAGCGGGGGGGTGGCACAGATACGCAGTATTTT.

The CDR3 DNA sequence: TGTGCCAGCAGCTTAGGAAGGAGGACGGGGGCTGAAGCTTTCTTT. Protein product: CASSLGRRTGAEAFF. The chain links TRBV7-2 to TRBJ1-1; tentative D call: TRBD1 (5 bases). Trimming left V 1 base short and J 6 bases short, with 15 bases between. Germline values: CDR1 SGHTA, CDR2 FQGNSA. This CDR3 region has 15 residues.

This chain links TRBV7-8 with TRBJ1-1; weak D call: TRBD1 (5 bases). V lost 2 bases and J lost 7, with 11 bases in between. CDR3 size: 13 residues. CDR1 SGHVS and CDR2 FQNEAQ come from the germline V gene. DNA of the CDR3: TGTGCCAGCAGCTTATCCAGGGAGGGTGAAGCTTTCTTT. Translated: CASSLSREGEAFF.

The chain links TRBV7-9 to TRBJ1-1; 9 nucleotides agree with TRBD1. The CDR3 extends over 15 amino acids. CDR1 is SEHNR, CDR2 FQNEAQ, per germline (reference sequence). V lost 5 bases, J lost 4 bases, and 8 bases stayed unmatched. The DNA of the CDR3 is TGTGCCAGCAGCACCCGGGGACAGGGAGCCACTGAAGCTTTCTTT. Translation: CASSTRGQGATEAFF.

This clone was observed once. The chain joins TRBV10-3 to TRBJ1-2, with a tentative D call TRBD1 (5 bases). Germline V CDR1 and CDR2: ENHRY, SYGVKD. This CDR3 region has 13 residues. Deletions cut 0 bases from V and 7 bases from J, with 9 bases between. The CDR3 DNA sequence: TGTGCCATCAGTGAGTCGAGGGGAGGTGGCTACACCTTC. This codes for CAISESRGGGYTF.